This record covers a single T cell receptor (beta chain). The antigen is not known. The data were taken from a study of cytomegalovirus exposure and HLA in healthy donors. As for the study in general: In an early release, HLA-typed donors contributed roughly 85 million unique TCR sequences.

Researchers ran the PCR with 60 Vbeta and 13 Jbeta primers. The authors' processing: Counted up in a later analysis, unique TCR beta chains came to roughly 80 million, with around 10 million shared. The data were produced by immunoSEQ multiplex PCR, yet TCRdb's version contains in-frame clones alone and is incomplete. The V and J calls and clone size come from that table; D and trimming were worked out from the DNA. The data hold roughly 130,000 clones, with nearly 90% observed a single time. Whole-study findings and limits: The authors confirmed in vitro that three CMV-associated chains were specific for CMV antigens. In a later analysis, most CMV-associated TCR beta chains appeared HLA-restricted.

Sequencing used PBMCs. The receptor was derived from a woman in her thirties or forties in good health and CMV-seronegative.

CDR3 coding DNA: TGTGCAAGTCGCCGGGAGGAAGATACGCAGTATTTT. It yields the protein CASRREEDTQYF. This chain uses TRBV12-2 with TRBJ2-3; TRBD2, as called in the table, went unchecked against the DNA. TRBV12-2 is a known pseudogene. The CDR3 loop spans 12 amino acids.